One and the same sample provided the 8 T cell receptor beta chains below, sequenced in a study of T cells in Graves' hyperthyroidism and ophthalmopathy. TCR beta CDR3 region amplification was performed from RNA transcripts. HTBI primers were used for first-round RT-PCR of the TCR CDR3. TCRdb used MiXCR to reprocess the multiplex PCR reads, holding one entry per CDR3 protein. The sample includes fewer than 750,000 distinct CDR3 sequences, roughly 15% of them seen just once. The sequenced sample consisted of blood. These receptors came from a woman between 40 and 50 years old with Graves' ophthalmopathy.

This clonotype has at least ten counts. The genes are TRBV27 and TRBJ2-7; D perhaps matches TRBD2 (5 bases). Between the trimmed V and J ends, which lost 2 bases and 3 bases, there was a span of 11 bases. The germline CDR1 and CDR2 sequences are MNHEY and SMNVEV (reference sequence). The CDR3 is 14 amino acids. This CDR3 reads CASSLGLNYYEQYF. CDR3 nucleotide sequence: TGTGCCAGCAGTTTAGGACTTAACTACTACGAGCAGTACTTC.

Many counts were recorded for this clonotype. The V gene is TRBV20-1, the J gene TRBJ2-7; 7 nucleotides line up with TRBD2. V trimming: 5 bases; J trimming: 4 bases; junction bases outside the gene matches: 14. This CDR3 comprises 15 residues. The germline gives CDR1 DFQATT, CDR2 SNEGSKA (reference sequence). The CDR3 here is CSASPLAEIRYEQYF. CDR3 sequence (DNA): TGCAGTGCTTCTCCCCTAGCGGAGATCCGATACGAGCAGTACTTC.

The chain recombines TRBV5-5 with TRBJ2-2; perhaps TRBD2 as D (6 bases). CDR3 size: 14 residues. Trimming cost V 3 bases and J 4 bases, with 10 bases left between them. Germline assignment: CDR1 SGHKS and CDR2 YYEKEE (reference sequence). CDR3 sequence: CASSWDFATGELFF. The CDR3 DNA sequence: TGTGCCAGCAGCTGGGACTTCGCCACCGGGGAGCTGTTTTTT. Combining the CDR3 with reference TRBV5-5 and TRBJ2-2 gives the whole variable domain DAGVTQSPTHLIKTRGQQVTLRCSPISGHKSVSWYQQVLGQGPQFIFQYYEKEERGRGNFPDRFSARQFPNYSSELNVNALLLGDSALYLCASSWDFATGELFFGEGSRLTVL.

This clonotype occurred once. The chain is built from TRBV6-2 or TRBV6-3 and TRBJ2-7, with 13 bases lining up with TRBD2. The CDR3 runs 19 residues. Germline V CDR1 and CDR2: MNHEY, SVGEGT. The V and J ends lost 2 bases and 1 base, in that order; junction bases with no gene match: 11. CDR3 amino acids: CASSYVGRLAGGGSYEQYF. CDR3 nucleotides: TGTGCCAGCAGTTACGTCGGTAGACTAGCGGGAGGAGGGTCCTACGAGCAGTACTTC.

This chain joins TRBV18 and TRBJ1-4; D perhaps matches TRBD1 (6 bases). From germline, CDR1 is KGHSH and CDR2 LQKENI. V was clipped by 3 bases and J by 6 bases, with 20 bases between them. The CDR3 spans 17 residues. The CDR3 coding sequence is TGTGCCAGCTCACCCTTCGTCCCTACGGGGGCGCATGAAAAACTGTTTTTT. Translation gives CASSPFVPTGAHEKLFF. The whole variable domain, remainder taken from reference TRBV18 and TRBJ1-4, is NAGVMQNPRHLVRRRGQEARLRCSPMKGHSHVYWYRQLPEEGLKFMVYLQKENIIDESGMPKERFSAEFPKEGPSILRIQQVVRGDSAAYFCASSPFVPTGAHEKLFFGSGTQLSVL.

This clonotype has a count of ten or more. DNA for the CDR3: TGTGCCAGCAATGGACAGGGCGGCAGCTCTGGAAACACCATATATTTT. This encodes CASNGQGGSSGNTIYF. The chain joins TRBV12-3 or TRBV12-4 to TRBJ1-3; 8 nucleotides align to TRBD1. The CDR3 contains 16 residues. J lost 0 bases, V lost 7 bases, and 8 bases had no gene match.

The table lists this clonotype with many counts. The CDR3: CAISESRATNYGYTF. The DNA for the CDR3 is TGTGCCATCAGTGAGTCGCGGGCTACTAACTATGGCTACACCTTC. The rearrangement links TRBV10-3 to TRBJ1-2; the D is unclear. This CDR3 spans 15 amino acids. V lost 0 bases and J lost 0, with 8 bases in between. Germline loops: CDR1 ENHRY, CDR2 SYGVKD.

This clonotype was seen at least ten times. The V gene is TRBV6-1, the J gene TRBJ2-7; 9 bases agree with TRBD1. The CDR3 covers 14 residues. Losses at the gene ends were 7 bases for V and 2 bases for J; bases not matched to a gene: 6. CDR1 MNHNS and CDR2 SASEGT come from the germline V gene. The CDR3 protein is CASNAGTGTYEQYF. For the CDR3, the DNA is TGTGCCAGCAATGCCGGGACAGGGACCTACGAGCAGTACTTC.